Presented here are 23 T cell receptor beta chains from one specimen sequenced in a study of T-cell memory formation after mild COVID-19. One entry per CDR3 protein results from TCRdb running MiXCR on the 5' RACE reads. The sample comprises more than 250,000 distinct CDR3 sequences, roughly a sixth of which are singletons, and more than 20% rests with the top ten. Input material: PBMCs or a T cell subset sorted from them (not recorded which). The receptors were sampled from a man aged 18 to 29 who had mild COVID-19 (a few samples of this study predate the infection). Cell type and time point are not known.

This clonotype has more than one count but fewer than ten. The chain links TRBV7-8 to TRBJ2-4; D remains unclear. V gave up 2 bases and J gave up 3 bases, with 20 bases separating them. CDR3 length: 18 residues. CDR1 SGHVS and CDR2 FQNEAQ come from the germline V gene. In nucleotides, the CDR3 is TGTGCCAGCAGCTTATGGGTCGCCAGCGTACCCTTCAAAAACATTCAGTACTTC. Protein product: CASSLWVASVPFKNIQYF.

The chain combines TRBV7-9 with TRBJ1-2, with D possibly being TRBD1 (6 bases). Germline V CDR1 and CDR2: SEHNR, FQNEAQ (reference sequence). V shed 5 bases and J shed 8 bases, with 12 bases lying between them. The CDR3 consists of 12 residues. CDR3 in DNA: TGTGCCAGCAGCACTAGCGGGGGCGGCTACACCTTC. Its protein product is CASSTSGGGYTF.

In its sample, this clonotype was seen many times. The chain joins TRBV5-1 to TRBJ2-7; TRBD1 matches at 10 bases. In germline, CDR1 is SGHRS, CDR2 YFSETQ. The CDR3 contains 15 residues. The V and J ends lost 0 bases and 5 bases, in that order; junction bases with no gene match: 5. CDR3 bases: TGCGCCAGCAGCTTGGAAGGACAGGGGGGGGACGAGCAGTACTTC. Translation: CASSLEGQGGDEQYF.

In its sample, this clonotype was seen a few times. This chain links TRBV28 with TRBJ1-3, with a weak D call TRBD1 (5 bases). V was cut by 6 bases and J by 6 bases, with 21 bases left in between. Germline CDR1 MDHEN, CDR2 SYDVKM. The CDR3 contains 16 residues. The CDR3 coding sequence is TGTGCCAGCAGCCCTCCGGGGCGAGGGGTTGAAAACACCATATATTTT. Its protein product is CASSPPGRGVENTIYF.

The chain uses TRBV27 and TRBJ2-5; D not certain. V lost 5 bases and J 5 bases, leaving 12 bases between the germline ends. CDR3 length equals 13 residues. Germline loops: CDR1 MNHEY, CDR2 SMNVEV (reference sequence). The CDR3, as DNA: TGTGCCAGCAGTCGAAGGCGTTTCGAGACCCAGTACTTC. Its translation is CASSRRRFETQYF.

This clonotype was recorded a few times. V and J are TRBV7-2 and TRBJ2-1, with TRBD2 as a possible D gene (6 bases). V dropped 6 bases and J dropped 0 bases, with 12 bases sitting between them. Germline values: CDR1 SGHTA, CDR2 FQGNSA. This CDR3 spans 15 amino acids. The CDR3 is CASSHSGSSYNEQFF. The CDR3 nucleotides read TGTGCCAGCAGTCATAGCGGAAGCTCCTACAATGAGCAGTTCTTC.

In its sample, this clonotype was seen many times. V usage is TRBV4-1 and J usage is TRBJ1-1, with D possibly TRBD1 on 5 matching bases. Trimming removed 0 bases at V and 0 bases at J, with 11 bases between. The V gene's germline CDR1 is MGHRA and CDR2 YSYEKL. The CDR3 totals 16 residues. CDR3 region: CASSQDAGNMNTEAFF. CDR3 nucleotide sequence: TGCGCCAGCAGCCAAGACGCAGGGAACATGAACACTGAAGCTTTCTTT.

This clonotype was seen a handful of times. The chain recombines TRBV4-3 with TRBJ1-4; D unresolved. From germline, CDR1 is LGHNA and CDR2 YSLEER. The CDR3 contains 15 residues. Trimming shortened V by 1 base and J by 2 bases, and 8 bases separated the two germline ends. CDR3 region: CASSQGGRTNEKLFF. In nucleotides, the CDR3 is TGCGCCAGCAGCCAAGGTGGGCGGACTAATGAAAAACTGTTTTTT.

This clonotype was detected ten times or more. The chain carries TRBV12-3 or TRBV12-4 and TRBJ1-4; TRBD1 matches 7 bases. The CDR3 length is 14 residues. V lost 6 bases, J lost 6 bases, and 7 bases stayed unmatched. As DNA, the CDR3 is TGTGCCAGCAGCTTCACAGGGGCGGATGAAAAACTGTTTTTT. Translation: CASSFTGADEKLFF.

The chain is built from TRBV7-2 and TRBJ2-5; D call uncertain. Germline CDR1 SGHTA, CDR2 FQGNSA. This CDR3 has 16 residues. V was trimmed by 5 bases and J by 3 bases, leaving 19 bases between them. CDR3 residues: CASSPPRSYAEETQYF. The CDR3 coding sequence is TGTGCCAGCAGCCCACCCCGTAGTTATGCGGAAGAGACCCAGTACTTC. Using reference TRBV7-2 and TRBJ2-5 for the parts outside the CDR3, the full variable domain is GAGVSQSPSNKVTEKGKDVELRCDPISGHTALYWYRQSLGQGLEFLIYFQGNSAPDKSGLPSDRFSAERTGGSVSTLTIQRTQQEDSAVYLCASSPPRSYAEETQYFGPGTRLLVL.

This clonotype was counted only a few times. The CDR3 here is CASSLLWENGYTF. The CDR3 nucleotides read TGTGCCAGCAGTTTGTTGTGGGAAAATGGCTACACCTTC. The V call is TRBV12-3 or TRBV12-4, the J call TRBJ1-2; no firm D call. Trimming stripped 3 bases from V and 6 bases from J, with 11 bases between. CDR3 length: 13 amino acids.

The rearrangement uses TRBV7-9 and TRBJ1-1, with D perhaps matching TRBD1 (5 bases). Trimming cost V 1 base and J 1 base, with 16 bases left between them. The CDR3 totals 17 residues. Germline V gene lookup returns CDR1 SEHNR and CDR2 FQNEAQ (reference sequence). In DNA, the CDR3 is TGTGCCAGCAGCTTAGGGGTTTTGTGGCAGGGGAACACTGAAGCTTTCTTT. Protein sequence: CASSLGVLWQGNTEAFF. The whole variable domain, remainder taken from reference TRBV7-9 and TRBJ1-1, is DTGVSQNPRHKITKRGQNVTFRCDPISEHNRLYWYRQTLGQGPEFLTYFQNEAQLEKSRLLSDRFSAERPKGSFSTLEIQRTEQGDSAMYLCASSLGVLWQGNTEAFFGQGTRLTVV.

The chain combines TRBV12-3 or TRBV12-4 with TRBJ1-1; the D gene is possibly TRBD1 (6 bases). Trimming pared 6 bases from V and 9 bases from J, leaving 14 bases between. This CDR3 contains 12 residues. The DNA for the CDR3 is TGTGCCAGCAGCCTCGGACAGACTAAAGCTTTCTTT. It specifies CASSLGQTKAFF.

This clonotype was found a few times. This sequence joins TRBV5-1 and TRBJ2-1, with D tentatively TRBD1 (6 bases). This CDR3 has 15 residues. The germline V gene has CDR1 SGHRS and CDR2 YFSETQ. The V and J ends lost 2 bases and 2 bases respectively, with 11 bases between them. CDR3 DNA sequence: TGCGCCAGCAGCTTTTTAGGGGACACCTACAATGAGCAGTTCTTC. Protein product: CASSFLGDTYNEQFF.

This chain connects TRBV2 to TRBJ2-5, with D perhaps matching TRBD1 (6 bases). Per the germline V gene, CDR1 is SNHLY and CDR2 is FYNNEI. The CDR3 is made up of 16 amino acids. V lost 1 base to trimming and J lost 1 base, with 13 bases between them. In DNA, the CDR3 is TGTGCCAGCAGTGAAGTTGTGGACAGATCCCAAGAGACCCAGTACTTC. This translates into CASSEVVDRSQETQYF.

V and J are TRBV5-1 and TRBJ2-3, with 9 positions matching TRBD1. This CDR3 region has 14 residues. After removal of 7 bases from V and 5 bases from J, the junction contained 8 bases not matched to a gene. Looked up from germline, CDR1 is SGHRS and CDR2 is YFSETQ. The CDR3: CASGSQGAVDTQYF. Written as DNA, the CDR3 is TGCGCCAGCGGATCACAGGGGGCGGTAGATACGCAGTATTTT.

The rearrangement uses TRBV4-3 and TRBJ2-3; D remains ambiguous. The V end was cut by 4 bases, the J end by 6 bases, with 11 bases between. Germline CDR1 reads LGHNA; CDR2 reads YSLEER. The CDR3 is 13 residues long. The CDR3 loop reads CASSPTGGDTQYF. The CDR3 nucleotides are TGCGCCAGCAGCCCCACTGGTGGTGATACGCAGTATTTT.

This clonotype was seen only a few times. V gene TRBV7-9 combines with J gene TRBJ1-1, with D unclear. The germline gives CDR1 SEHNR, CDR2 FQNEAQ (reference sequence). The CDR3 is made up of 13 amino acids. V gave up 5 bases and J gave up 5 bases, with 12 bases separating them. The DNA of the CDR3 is TGTGCCAGCAGCCCGGGTAGTGGGACTGAAGCTTTCTTT. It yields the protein CASSPGSGTEAFF.

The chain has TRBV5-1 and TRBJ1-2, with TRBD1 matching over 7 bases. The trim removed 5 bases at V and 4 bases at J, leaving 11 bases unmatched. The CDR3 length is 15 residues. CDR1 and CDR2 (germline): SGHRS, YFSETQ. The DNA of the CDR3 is TGCGCCAGCAGACCGACAGGAGGGGGCCTCTATGGCTACACCTTC. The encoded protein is CASRPTGGGLYGYTF.

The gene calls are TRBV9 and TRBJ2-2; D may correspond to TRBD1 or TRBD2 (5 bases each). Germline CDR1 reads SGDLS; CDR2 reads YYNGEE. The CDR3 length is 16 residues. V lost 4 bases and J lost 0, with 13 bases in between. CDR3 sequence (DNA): TGTGCCAGCAGCCCACCTGGGGGAGCGAACACCGGGGAGCTGTTTTTT. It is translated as CASSPPGGANTGELFF.

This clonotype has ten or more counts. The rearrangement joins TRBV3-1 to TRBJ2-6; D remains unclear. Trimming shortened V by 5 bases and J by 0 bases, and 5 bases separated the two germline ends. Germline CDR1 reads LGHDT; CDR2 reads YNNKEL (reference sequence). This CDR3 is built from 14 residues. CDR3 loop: CASSRISGANVLTF. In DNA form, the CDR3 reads TGTGCCAGCAGCAGGATCTCTGGGGCCAACGTCCTGACTTTC.

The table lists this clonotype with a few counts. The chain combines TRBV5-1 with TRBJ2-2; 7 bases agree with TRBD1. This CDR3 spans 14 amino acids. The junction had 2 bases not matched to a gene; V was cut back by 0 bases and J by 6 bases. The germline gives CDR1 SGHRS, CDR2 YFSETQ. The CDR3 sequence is CASSLGQGPGELFF. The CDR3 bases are TGCGCCAGCAGCTTGGGACAGGGACCCGGGGAGCTGTTTTTT.

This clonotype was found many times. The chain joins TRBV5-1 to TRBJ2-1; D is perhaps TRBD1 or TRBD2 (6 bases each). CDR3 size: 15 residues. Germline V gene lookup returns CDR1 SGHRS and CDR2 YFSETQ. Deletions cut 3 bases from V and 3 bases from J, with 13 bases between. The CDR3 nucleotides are TGCGCCAGCAGCTCGGGGGCAGGGGACTACAATGAGCAGTTCTTC. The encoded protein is CASSSGAGDYNEQFF.